These 9 T cell receptor beta chains originate from one sample sequenced in a study of blood T cell repertoires in COVID-19 (dated by TCRdb to 2020 to 2022). The library was obtained by the immunoSEQ multiplex PCR assay. This is the immuneACCESS table as TCRdb keeps it, with only in-frame sequences that have V and J called. A part of the clones is gone; compared with another copy, unresolved V genes explain less than half, and the rest is unexplained. This sample lists nearly 200,000 clones; roughly 81% were detected once. The top ten constitute 5.1% of the sample. The sample comprised peripheral blood. Source of these receptors: a woman in her 70s with active or convalescent COVID-19.

This chain links TRBV24-1 with TRBJ2-2, with D tentatively TRBD2 (5 bases). This CDR3 comprises 13 residues. The germline CDR1 and CDR2 sequences are KGHDR and SFDVKD. The V gene lost 5 bases and the J gene lost 6 bases, with 9 bases spanning the gap. As DNA, the CDR3 is TGTGCCACCAGTGGCGCGGGCTCCGGGGAGCTGTTTTTT. This encodes CATSGAGSGELFF.

The chain has TRBV28 and TRBJ1-5; 7 nucleotides agree with TRBD1. The V gene end was trimmed by 5 bases and the J gene end by 0 bases; junction bases not matched to a gene: 13. CDR3 size: 18 residues. Germline V gives CDR1 MDHEN, CDR2 SYDVKM. The CDR3 DNA reads TGTGCCAGCAGTCCCGGGACAGCCATCCACCTTAGCAATCAGCCCCAGCATTTT. Residues: CASSPGTAIHLSNQPQHF.

CDR3 in DNA: TGCGCCAGCAGGGGGACAGCCTCCTACGAGCAGTACTTC. Residues: CASRGTASYEQYF. The chain recombines TRBV5-1 with TRBJ2-7, with 7 bases identical to TRBD1. The CDR3 runs to 13 residues. The germline V gene encodes CDR1 SGHRS and CDR2 YFSETQ. Germline trimming cut 5 bases from V and 0 bases from J; bases unmatched to any gene: 2.

This clone was counted ten times or more. The CDR3 protein is CASSLRDRGDEQFF. The CDR3 nucleotides read TGCGCCAGCAGCCTCCGGGACAGGGGTGATGAGCAGTTCTTC. This chain uses TRBV5-1 with TRBJ2-1, with TRBD1 matching 10 bases. The germline CDR1 and CDR2 sequences are SGHRS and YFSETQ. The CDR3 sequence is 14 residues long. J gave up 8 bases and V 4 bases, and 6 bases lay outside the gene matches.

The gene calls are TRBV4-1 and TRBJ2-2; TRBD2 might be the D (5 bases). The length of the CDR3 is 16 residues. Trimming took off 4 bases at V and 1 base at J, with 13 bases between the two ends. Germline V CDR1 and CDR2: MGHRA, YSYEKL. CDR3 DNA: TGCGCCAGCAGCCTCCTCGAGGGCTTGAACACCGGGGAGCTGTTTTTT. This codes for CASSLLEGLNTGELFF.

The genes are TRBV5-1 and TRBJ1-3; TRBD1 aligns across 8 bases. The V segment lost 4 bases and the J segment 1 base; nucleotides outside the gene matches: 7. This CDR3 region has 16 residues. Germline V lookup: CDR1 SGHRS, CDR2 YFSETQ. In nucleotides, the CDR3 is TGCGCCAGCAGCCTCAGGGGGCAAGGGTCTGGAAACACCATATATTTT. This translates into CASSLRGQGSGNTIYF.

The chain links TRBV24-1 to TRBJ2-7; 7 bases are shared with TRBD1. CDR3 length: 15 residues. Trimming at V came to 0 bases and at J to 2 bases, leaving 3 bases not matched to a gene. The V gene's germline CDR1 is KGHDR and CDR2 SFDVKD. This chain's CDR3 is CATSDLPQGTYEQYF. The DNA for the CDR3 is TGTGCCACCAGTGATTTGCCACAGGGGACCTACGAGCAGTACTTC.

The V call is TRBV9, the J call TRBJ2-7, with 12 bases fitting TRBD2. Germline CDR1 SGDLS, CDR2 YYNGEE. The CDR3 runs to 16 residues. J was trimmed by 7 bases and V by 3 bases; bases with no gene match: 11. CDR3 coding DNA: TGTGCCAGCAGCGATATTGGACTAGCGGGACACCATGAGCAGTACTTC. Residues: CASSDIGLAGHHEQYF.

This clone was observed many times. The chain recombines TRBV7-6 with TRBJ2-7, with a weak D call TRBD2 (5 bases). The CDR3 sequence is 16 residues long. Trimming cost V 4 bases and J 3 bases, with 19 bases left between them. Germline assignment: CDR1 SGHVS and CDR2 FNYEAQ. The chain's CDR3 is CASSSRHGVTFYEQYF. Written as DNA, the CDR3 is TGTGCCAGCAGCTCCCGGCACGGGGTTACCTTCTACGAGCAGTACTTC.